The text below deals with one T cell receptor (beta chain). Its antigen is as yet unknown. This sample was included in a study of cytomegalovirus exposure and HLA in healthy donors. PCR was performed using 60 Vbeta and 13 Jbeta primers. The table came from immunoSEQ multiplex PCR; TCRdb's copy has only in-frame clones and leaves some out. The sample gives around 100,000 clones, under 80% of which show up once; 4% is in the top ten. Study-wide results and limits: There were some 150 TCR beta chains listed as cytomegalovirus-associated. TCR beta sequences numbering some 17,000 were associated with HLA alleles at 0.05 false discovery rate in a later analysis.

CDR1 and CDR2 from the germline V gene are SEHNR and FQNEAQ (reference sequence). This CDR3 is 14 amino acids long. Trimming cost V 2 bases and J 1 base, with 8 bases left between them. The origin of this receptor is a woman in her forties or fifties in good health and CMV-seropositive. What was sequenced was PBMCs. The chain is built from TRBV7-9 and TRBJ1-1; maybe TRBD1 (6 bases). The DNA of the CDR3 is TGTGCCAGCAGCTTAACAGGGCCGAACACTGAAGCTTTCTTT. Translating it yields CASSLTGPNTEAFF.